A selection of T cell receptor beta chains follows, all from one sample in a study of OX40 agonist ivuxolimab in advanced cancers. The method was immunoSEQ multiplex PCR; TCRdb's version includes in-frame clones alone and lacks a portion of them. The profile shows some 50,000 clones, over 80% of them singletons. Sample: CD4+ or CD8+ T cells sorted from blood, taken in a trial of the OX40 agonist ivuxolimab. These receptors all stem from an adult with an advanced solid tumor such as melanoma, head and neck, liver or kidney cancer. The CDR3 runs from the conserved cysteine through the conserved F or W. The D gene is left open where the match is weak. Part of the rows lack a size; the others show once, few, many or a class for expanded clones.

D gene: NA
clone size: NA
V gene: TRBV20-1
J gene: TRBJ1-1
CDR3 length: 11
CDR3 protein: CGRLLNTEAFF
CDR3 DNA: TGCGGGCGGCTGTTGAACACTGAAGCTTTCTTT

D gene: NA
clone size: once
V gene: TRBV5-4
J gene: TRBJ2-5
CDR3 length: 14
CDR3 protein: CASSSPAQGETQYF
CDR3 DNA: TGTGCCAGCAGCTCCCCGGCTCAAGGGGAGACCCAGTACTTC

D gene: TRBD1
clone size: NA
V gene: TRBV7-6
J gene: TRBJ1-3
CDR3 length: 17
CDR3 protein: CASSLRQGASSGNTIYF
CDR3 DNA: TGTGCCAGCAGCCTCCGACAGGGGGCCAGCTCTGGAAACACCATATATTTT

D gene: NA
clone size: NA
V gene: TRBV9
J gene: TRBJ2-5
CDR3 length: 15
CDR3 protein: CASSGGREKGETQYF
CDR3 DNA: TGTGCCAGCAGCGGAGGAAGGGAAAAAGGGGAGACCCAGTACTTC

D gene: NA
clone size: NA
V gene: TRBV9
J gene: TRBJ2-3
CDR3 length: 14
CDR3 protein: CASSVEAGGNTQYF
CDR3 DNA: TGTGCCAGCAGCGTAGAGGCAGGGGGGAATACGCAGTATTTT

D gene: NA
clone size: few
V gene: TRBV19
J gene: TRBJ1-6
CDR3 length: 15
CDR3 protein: CASSPRPGGNSPLHF
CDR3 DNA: TGTGCCAGTAGTCCCAGGCCCGGCGGAAATTCACCCCTCCACTTT

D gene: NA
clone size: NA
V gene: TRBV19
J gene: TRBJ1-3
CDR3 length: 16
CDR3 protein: CASSISTGEAGNTIYF
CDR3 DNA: TGTGCCAGTAGTATATCCACAGGCGAGGCTGGAAACACCATATATTTT

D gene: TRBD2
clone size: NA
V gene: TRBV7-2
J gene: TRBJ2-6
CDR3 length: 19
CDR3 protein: CASSLEGRGWGSGANVLTF
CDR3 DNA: TGTGCCAGCAGCTTAGAGGGGAGGGGTTGGGGGTCTGGGGCCAACGTCCTGACTTTC

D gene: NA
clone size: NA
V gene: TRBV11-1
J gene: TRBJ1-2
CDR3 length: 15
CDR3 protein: CASSLQPGSLESYTF
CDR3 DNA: TGTGCCAGCAGTCTACAGCCAGGGTCTCTCGAGAGCTACACCTTC

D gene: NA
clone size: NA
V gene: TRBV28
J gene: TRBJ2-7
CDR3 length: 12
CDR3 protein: CASSLEGLEQYF
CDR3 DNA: TGTGCCAGCAGTTTGGAGGGACTTGAGCAGTACTTC

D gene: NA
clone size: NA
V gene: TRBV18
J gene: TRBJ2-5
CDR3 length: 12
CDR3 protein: CASSPRGETQYF
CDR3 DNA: TGTGCCAGCTCACCCCGGGGAGAGACCCAGTACTTC

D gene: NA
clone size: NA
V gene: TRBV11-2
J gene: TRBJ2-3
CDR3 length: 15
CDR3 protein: CASSSRSGVADTQYF
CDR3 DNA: TGTGCCAGCAGCTCCCGCTCCGGGGTGGCAGATACGCAGTATTTT

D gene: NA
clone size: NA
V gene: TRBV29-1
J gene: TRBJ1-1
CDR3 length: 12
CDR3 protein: CSVEDDWTEAFF
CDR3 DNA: TGCAGCGTTGAAGATGATTGGACTGAAGCTTTCTTT

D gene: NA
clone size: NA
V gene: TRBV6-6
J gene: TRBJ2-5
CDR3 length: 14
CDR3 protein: CASSYTRRGETQYF
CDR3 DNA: TGTGCCAGCAGTTACACTCGAAGGGGGGAGACCCAGTACTTC

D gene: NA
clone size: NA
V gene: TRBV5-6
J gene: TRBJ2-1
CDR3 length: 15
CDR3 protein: CASSLFGGPGNEQFF
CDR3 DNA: TGTGCCAGCAGCTTATTCGGGGGGCCCGGCAATGAGCAGTTCTTC

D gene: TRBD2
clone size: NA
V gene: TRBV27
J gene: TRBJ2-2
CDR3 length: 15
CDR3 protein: CASSPAGVQAGELFF
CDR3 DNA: TGTGCCAGCAGCCCCGCGGGGGTGCAGGCCGGGGAGCTGTTTTTT

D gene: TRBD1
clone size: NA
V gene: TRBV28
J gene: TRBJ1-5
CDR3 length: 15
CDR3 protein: CASSKIGTGSWPQHF
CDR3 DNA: TGTGCCAGCAGTAAGATCGGGACAGGGTCGTGGCCCCAGCATTTT

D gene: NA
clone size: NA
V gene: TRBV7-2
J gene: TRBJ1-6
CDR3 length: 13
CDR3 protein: CAIAGGWDSPLHF
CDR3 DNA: TGTGCCATCGCCGGGGGATGGGATTCACCCCTCCACTTT

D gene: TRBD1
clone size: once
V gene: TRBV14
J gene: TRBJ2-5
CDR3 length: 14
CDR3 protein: CASSPDRERGTQYF
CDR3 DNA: TGTGCCAGCAGCCCGGACAGGGAGCGTGGGACCCAGTACTTC

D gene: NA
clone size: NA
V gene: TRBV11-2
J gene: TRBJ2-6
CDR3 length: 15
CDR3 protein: CASSFTGRGANVLTF
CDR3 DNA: TGTGCCAGCAGCTTTACAGGGCGTGGGGCCAACGTCCTGACTTTC

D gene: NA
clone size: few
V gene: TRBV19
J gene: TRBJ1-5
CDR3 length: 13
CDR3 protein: CASNIHSNQPQHF
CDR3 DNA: TGTGCCAGTAATATTCATAGCAATCAGCCCCAGCATTTT

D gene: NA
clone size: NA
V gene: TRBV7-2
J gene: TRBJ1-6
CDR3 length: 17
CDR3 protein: CASSSTGGQEYNSPLHF
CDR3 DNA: TGTGCCAGCAGCTCGACGGGAGGGCAGGAGTATAATTCACCCCTCCACTTT

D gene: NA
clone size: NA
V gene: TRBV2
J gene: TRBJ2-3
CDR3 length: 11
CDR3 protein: CASSRADTQYF
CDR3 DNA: TGTGCCAGCAGTAGGGCAGATACGCAGTATTTT

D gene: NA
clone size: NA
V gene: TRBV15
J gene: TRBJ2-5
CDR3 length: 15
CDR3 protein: CATSRDVGGEETQYF
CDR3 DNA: TGTGCCACCAGCAGAGATGTAGGCGGGGAAGAGACCCAGTACTTC

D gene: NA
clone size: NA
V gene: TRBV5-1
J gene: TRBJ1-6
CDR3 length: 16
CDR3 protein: CASRDRTADGGSPLHF
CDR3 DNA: TGCGCCAGCAGAGATAGGACCGCCGACGGTGGTTCACCCCTCCACTTT

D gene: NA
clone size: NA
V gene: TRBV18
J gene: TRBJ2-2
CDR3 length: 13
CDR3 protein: CASSPAETGELFF
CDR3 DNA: TGTGCCAGCTCACCAGCGGAAACCGGGGAGCTGTTTTTT

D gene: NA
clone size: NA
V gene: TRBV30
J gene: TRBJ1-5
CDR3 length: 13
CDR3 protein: CAWSVQGNQPQHF
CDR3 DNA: TGTGCCTGGAGTGTACAGGGCAATCAGCCCCAGCATTTT

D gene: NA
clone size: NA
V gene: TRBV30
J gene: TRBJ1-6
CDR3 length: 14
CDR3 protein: CAWSVNIPNSPLHF
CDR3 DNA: TGTGCCTGGAGTGTAAACATACCGAATTCACCCCTCCACTTT

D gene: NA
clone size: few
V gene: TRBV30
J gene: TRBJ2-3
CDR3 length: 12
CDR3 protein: CAWSVSLDTQYF
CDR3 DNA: TGTGCCTGGAGTGTAAGTCTTGATACGCAGTATTTT

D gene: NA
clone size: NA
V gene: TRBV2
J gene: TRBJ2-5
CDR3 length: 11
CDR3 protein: CASTPQRIQYF
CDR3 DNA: TGTGCCAGCACCCCCCAGCGTATCCAGTACTTC

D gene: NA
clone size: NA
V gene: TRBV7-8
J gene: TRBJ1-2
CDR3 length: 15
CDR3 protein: CASSSSDRTNYGYTF
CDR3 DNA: TGTGCCAGCAGCTCGTCCGACAGAACTAACTATGGCTACACCTTC

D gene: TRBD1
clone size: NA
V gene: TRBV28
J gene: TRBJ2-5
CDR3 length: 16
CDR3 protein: CASSSSTGESWETQYF
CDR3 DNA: TGTGCCAGCAGTTCGTCTACAGGGGAGTCGTGGGAGACCCAGTACTTC

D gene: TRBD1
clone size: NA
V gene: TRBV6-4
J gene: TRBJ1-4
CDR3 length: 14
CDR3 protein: CASSAGTGDEKLFF
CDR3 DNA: TGTGCCAGCAGCGCCGGGACAGGGGATGAAAAACTGTTTTTT

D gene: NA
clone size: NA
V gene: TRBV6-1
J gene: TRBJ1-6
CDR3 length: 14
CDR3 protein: CASTGLSVNSPLHF
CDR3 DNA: TGTGCCAGCACAGGGCTTTCAGTTAATTCACCCCTCCACTTT

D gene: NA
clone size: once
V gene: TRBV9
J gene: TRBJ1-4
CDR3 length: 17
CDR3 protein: CASSVAPTETTNEKLFF
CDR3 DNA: TGTGCCAGCAGCGTAGCCCCGACAGAAACAACTAATGAAAAACTGTTTTTT

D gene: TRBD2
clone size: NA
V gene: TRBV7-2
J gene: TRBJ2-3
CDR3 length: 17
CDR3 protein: CASATSGGARPTDTQYF
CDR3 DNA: TGTGCCAGCGCTACTAGCGGGGGGGCTCGTCCCACGGATACGCAGTATTTT

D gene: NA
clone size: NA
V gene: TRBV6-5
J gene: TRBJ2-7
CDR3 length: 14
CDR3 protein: CASSYSLASYEQYF
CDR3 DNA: TGTGCCAGCAGTTATTCCCTGGCCTCCTACGAGCAGTACTTC

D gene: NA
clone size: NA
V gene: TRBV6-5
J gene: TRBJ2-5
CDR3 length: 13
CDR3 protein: CASSTGRKETQYF
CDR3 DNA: TGTGCCAGCTCAACGGGACGAAAGGAGACCCAGTACTTC

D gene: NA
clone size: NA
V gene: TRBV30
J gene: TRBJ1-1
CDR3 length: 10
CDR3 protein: CAWSQGKAFF
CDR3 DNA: TGTGCCTGGAGCCAGGGTAAAGCTTTCTTT

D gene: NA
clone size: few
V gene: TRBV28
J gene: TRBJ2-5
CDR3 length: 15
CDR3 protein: CASSFSGHYQETQYF
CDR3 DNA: TGTGCCAGCAGCTTTTCGGGACATTATCAAGAGACCCAGTACTTC

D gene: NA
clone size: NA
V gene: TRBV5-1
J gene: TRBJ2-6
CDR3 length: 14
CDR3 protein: CASSTGSGANVLTF
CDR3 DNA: TGCGCCAGCAGCACTGGCTCTGGGGCCAACGTCCTGACTTTC

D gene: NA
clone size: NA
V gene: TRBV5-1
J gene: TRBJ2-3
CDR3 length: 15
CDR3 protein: CASSPAPETTDTQYF
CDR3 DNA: TGCGCCAGCAGCCCGGCCCCAGAGACCACAGATACGCAGTATTTT

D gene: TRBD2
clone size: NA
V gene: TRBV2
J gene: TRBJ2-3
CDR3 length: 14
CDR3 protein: CASSETSGARTQYF
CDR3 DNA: TGTGCCAGCAGTGAGACTAGCGGGGCTCGTACGCAGTATTTT

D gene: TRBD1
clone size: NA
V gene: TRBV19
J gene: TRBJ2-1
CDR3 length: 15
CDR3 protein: CASKSRQGVNNEQFF
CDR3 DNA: TGTGCCAGTAAAAGTAGACAGGGTGTTAACAATGAGCAGTTCTTC

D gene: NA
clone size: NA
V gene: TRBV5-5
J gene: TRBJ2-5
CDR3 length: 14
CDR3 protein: CASSYEGFRETQYF
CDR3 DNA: TGTGCCAGCAGCTACGAAGGGTTCCGAGAGACCCAGTACTTC

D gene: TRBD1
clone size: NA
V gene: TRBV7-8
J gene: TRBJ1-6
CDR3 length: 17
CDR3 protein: CASSLTLSRTGSVPLHF
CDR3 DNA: TGTGCCAGCAGCTTAACGTTGAGCAGGACAGGGTCGGTTCCCCTCCACTTT

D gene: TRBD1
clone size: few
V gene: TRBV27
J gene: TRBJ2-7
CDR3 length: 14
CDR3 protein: CASSRGTGEYEQYF
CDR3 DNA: TGTGCCAGCAGTCGGGGGACAGGGGAGTACGAGCAGTACTTC

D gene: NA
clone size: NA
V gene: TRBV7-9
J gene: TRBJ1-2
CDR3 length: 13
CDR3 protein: CASSLGVNYGYTF
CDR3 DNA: TGTGCCAGCAGCTTAGGTGTAAACTATGGCTACACCTTC